The clone carrying this T cell receptor beta chain is categorized as medium-sized. The data derive from a study of early T cells in non-severe SARS-CoV-2 infection. The CDR3 spans 14 residues. Germline V gene sequence: CDR1 ENHRY, CDR2 SYGVKD. With 4 bases clipped from V and 2 bases from J, the junction kept 2 bases outside the gene matches. Individually, cDNA molecules had unique molecular identifiers attached to them. TCRdb redid the calling of the 5' RACE reads with MiXCR, one entry per CDR3 protein. Among tens of thousands of distinct CDR3 sequences listed, less than 15% were seen once. Sequencing was done on a sample of whole blood. The V gene is TRBV10-3, the J gene TRBJ2-7, with 10 nucleotides matching TRBD1. The clonotype originates from an adult who was a healthcare worker with PCR-confirmed SARS-CoV-2 infection or an uninfected control (not recorded which). The CDR3 reads CAISAGTGAYEQYF. DNA for the CDR3: TGTGCCATCAGTGCCGGGACAGGGGCCTACGAGCAGTACTTC.